The 30 T cell receptor beta chains listed next were all sequenced from one sample in a study of T-cell memory formation after mild COVID-19. TCRdb recomputed calls from the 5' RACE reads with MiXCR, one row per CDR3 protein. Of around 340,000 distinct CDR3 sequences listed, roughly an eighth are singletons. Sequencing was carried out using PBMCs or a T cell subset sorted from them (not recorded which). These receptors were collected from a man younger than 30 who had mild COVID-19 (a few samples of this study predate the infection). Cell type and time point are not known.

This clonotype was recorded at least ten times. The V call is TRBV4-1, the J call TRBJ2-7; 8 positions match TRBD1. CDR3 length equals 15 residues. With V trimmed by 1 base and J by 2 bases, 4 bases remained unmatched. Germline lookup yields CDR1 MGHRA and CDR2 YSYEKL. CDR3 sequence (DNA): TGCGCCAGCAGCCAAGTGGGACAGGCGACCTACGAGCAGTACGTC. Residues: CASSQVGQATYEQYV.

This clonotype was observed a few times. The rearrangement links TRBV6-2 or TRBV6-3 to TRBJ2-6; no firm D call. V lost 3 bases and J lost 4, with 7 bases in between. Germline V lookup: CDR1 MNHEY, CDR2 SVGEGT. This CDR3 region has 14 residues. CDR3 coding DNA: TGTGCCAGCAGTTATGGCAGGGGGGCCAACGTCCTGACTTTC. It codes for CASSYGRGANVLTF.

The V gene is TRBV25-1, the J gene TRBJ1-1; a possible D gene is TRBD1 (5 bases). V was shortened by 6 bases and J by 5 bases, with 22 bases between the two germline ends. Germline assignment: CDR1 MGHDK and CDR2 SYGVNS. This CDR3 has 16 residues. In DNA, the CDR3 is TGTGCCAGCAGCCCGAAGGGGTACCCTGGTTGGACTGAAGCTTTCTTT. As protein: CASSPKGYPGWTEAFF.

This clonotype occurred a few times. The chain has TRBV19 and TRBJ1-5, with D uncertain. V gave up 6 bases and J gave up 6 bases, with 12 bases separating them. The CDR3 contains 13 residues. The germline gives CDR1 LNHDA, CDR2 SQIVND (reference sequence). In DNA form, the CDR3 reads TGTGCCAGTAGGTCCTTTGGGAGTCAGCCCCAGCATTTT. As protein: CASRSFGSQPQHF.

V and J are TRBV2 and TRBJ2-3, with D maybe TRBD1 (5 bases). Per germline, CDR1 SNHLY and CDR2 FYNNEI. This CDR3 has 13 amino acids. Trimming shortened V by 3 bases and J by 4 bases, and 8 bases separated the two germline ends. CDR3 residues: CASSEQQADTQYF. DNA for the CDR3: TGTGCCAGCAGTGAGCAACAGGCAGATACGCAGTATTTT.

This clonotype was counted only a few times. The genes are TRBV28 and TRBJ1-1; 11 bases align to TRBD1. The V gene end was trimmed by 9 bases and the J gene end by 10 bases; junction bases not matched to a gene: 13. Germline V lookup: CDR1 MDHEN, CDR2 SYDVKM. The CDR3 contains 14 residues. The CDR3, as DNA: TGTGCCAGTACAAGTGCGCCGGGACAGGGGGTAGCTTTCTTT. As protein: CASTSAPGQGVAFF.

V gene TRBV29-1 combines with J gene TRBJ2-3; D not certain. The CDR3 runs 13 residues. The V end was cut by 5 bases, the J end by 2 bases, with 11 bases between. In germline, CDR1 is SQVTM, CDR2 ANQGSEA. DNA of the CDR3: TGCAGCGTTCCCCGACACTACACAGATACGCAGTATTTT. It is translated as CSVPRHYTDTQYF.

The chain uses TRBV18 and TRBJ2-3; 8 bases line up with TRBD2. The length of the CDR3 is 15 residues. V gave up 3 bases and J gave up 4 bases; unmatched junction bases: 6. The germline V gene encodes CDR1 KGHSH and CDR2 LQKENI. The CDR3 nucleotides read TGTGCCAGCTCACCCGGGGGGGGGATCGCAGATACGCAGTATTTT. Translating it yields CASSPGGGIADTQYF.

This clonotype was seen more than once but under ten times. The chain combines TRBV11-2 with TRBJ2-7; D is perhaps TRBD2 (5 bases). Germline V CDR1 and CDR2: SGHAT, FQNNGV. With 2 bases removed from V and 4 bases from J, the gap between germline ends came to 12 bases. The length of the CDR3 is 14 residues. CDR3 sequence: CASSLQGLAYEQYV. CDR3 nucleotides: TGTGCCAGCAGCTTACAAGGACTCGCTTACGAGCAGTACGTC.

Only a few counts were recorded for this clonotype. CDR3 sequence reads: CASGRTGGTGELFF. DNA of the CDR3: TGTGCCAGCGGCCGGACAGGGGGAACCGGGGAGCTGTTTTTT. The chain has TRBV6-2 or TRBV6-3 and TRBJ2-2; TRBD1 aligns across 10 bases. Germline V lookup: CDR1 MNHEY, CDR2 SVGEGT. V trimming: 8 bases; J trimming: 5 bases; junction bases outside the gene matches: 5. CDR3 length equals 14 residues.

This clonotype was observed a handful of times. The chain combines TRBV10-3 with TRBJ1-4; D unresolved. The CDR3 runs to 14 residues. Germline V lookup: CDR1 ENHRY, CDR2 SYGVKD. The V end lost 2 bases, the J end lost 7 bases, and 11 bases lay between the germline ends. CDR3 in amino acids: CAISETRTGEKLFF. CDR3 sequence (DNA): TGTGCCATCAGTGAGACCCGGACGGGTGAAAAACTGTTTTTT.

V usage is TRBV2 and J usage is TRBJ1-1; no reliable D call. Deletions cut 10 bases from V and 6 bases from J, with 12 bases between. CDR1 SNHLY and CDR2 FYNNEI come from the germline V gene. The CDR3 consists of 11 residues. CDR3 loop: CATQLSAEAFF. The CDR3 DNA sequence: TGTGCCACCCAGTTATCGGCTGAAGCTTTCTTT.

This chain uses TRBV20-1 with TRBJ2-3; TRBD2 is a possible D gene (5 bases). The germline V gene has CDR1 DFQATT and CDR2 SNEGSKA (reference sequence). The V end lost 6 bases, the J end lost 6 bases, and 10 bases lay between the germline ends. There are 11 residues in the CDR3. CDR3 protein: CSAGLADTQYF. The CDR3 DNA sequence: TGCAGTGCCGGACTTGCGGATACGCAGTATTTT.

This rearrangement joins TRBV6-5 to TRBJ1-1; D is uncertain. The V gene lost 5 bases and the J gene lost 1 base, with 14 bases spanning the gap. CDR1 and CDR2 from the germline V gene are MNHEY and SVGAGI. There are 15 residues in the CDR3. The CDR3 loop reads CASSNRARTNTEAFF. The CDR3 DNA is TGTGCCAGCAGTAATCGCGCCAGAACGAACACTGAAGCTTTCTTT.

Many counts were recorded for this clonotype. This chain joins TRBV12-3 or TRBV12-4 and TRBJ2-5, with D unresolved. V lost 6 bases and J lost 5, with 7 bases in between. The CDR3 covers 11 residues. The CDR3 bases are TGTGCCAGCAGCTTAACGGAGACCCAGTACTTC. This gives the protein CASSLTETQYF.

This clonotype was recorded many times. The rearrangement links TRBV6-5 to TRBJ2-3, with D maybe TRBD2 (6 bases). V was cut by 2 bases and J by 0 bases, with 15 bases left in between. Looked up from germline, CDR1 is MNHEY and CDR2 is SVGAGI. The CDR3 has 17 residues. The CDR3 DNA is TGTGCCAGCAGTTACGGCCCGGGGGACCCTAGCACAGATACGCAGTATTTT. It translates to CASSYGPGDPSTDTQYF.

This clonotype came up a few times. This rearrangement joins TRBV7-9 to TRBJ2-3; 11 bases align to TRBD2. The V and J ends lost 7 bases and 5 bases, in that order; junction bases with no gene match: 8. Germline V lookup: CDR1 SEHNR, CDR2 FQNEAQ (reference sequence). CDR3 size: 15 residues. CDR3 nucleotides: TGTGCCAGCACCTTGGCTCTAGCGGGGGGAGATACGCAGTATTTT. Protein: CASTLALAGGDTQYF.

J is TRBJ1-1 and V is TRBV6-5; 8 nucleotides match TRBD1. The V gene end was trimmed by 2 bases and the J gene end by 5 bases; junction bases not matched to a gene: 7. The germline V gene has CDR1 MNHEY and CDR2 SVGAGI. The length of the CDR3 is 15 residues. CDR3 nucleotides: TGTGCCAGCAGTTACGCCGGACAGGGATTGACTGAAGCTTTCTTT. Protein product: CASSYAGQGLTEAFF.

This clonotype was seen repeatedly, ten times or more. The V gene is TRBV6-2 or TRBV6-3, the J gene TRBJ1-1, with 7 bases aligning to TRBD1. This CDR3 is 12 amino acids long. The germline gives CDR1 MNHEY, CDR2 SVGEGT. V dropped 5 bases and J dropped 6; count of bases not matched to a gene: 3. The CDR3 coding sequence is TGTGCCAGCAGTCGACAGGGTCCTGAAGCTTTCTTT. Encoded protein: CASSRQGPEAFF.

J is TRBJ2-1 and V is TRBV11-2, with unresolved D. This CDR3 spans 10 amino acids. V was cut by 3 bases and J by 9 bases, with 3 bases left in between. Germline-derived CDR1 and CDR2 are SGHAT and FQNNGV. Here the CDR3 DNA reads TGTGCCAGCAGCTTGGTTGAGCAGTTCTTC. Amino acid sequence: CASSLVEQFF.

This clonotype was counted between two and nine times. The chain recombines TRBV6-2 or TRBV6-3 with TRBJ2-7; maybe TRBD1 (6 bases). CDR3 length: 14 amino acids. V was pared by 8 bases and J by 2 bases, with 16 bases between. Germline V gene data show CDR1 as MNHEY and CDR2 as SVGEGT. CDR3 in amino acids: CASGDGTFAYEQYF. Here the CDR3 DNA reads TGTGCCAGCGGGGACGGGACATTCGCCTACGAGCAGTACTTC.

This clonotype was picked up a small number of times. The CDR3 here is CATSRDITSGGKETQYF. In DNA form, the CDR3 reads TGTGCCACCAGCAGAGATATTACTAGCGGGGGCAAAGAGACCCAGTACTTC. The chain joins TRBV15 to TRBJ2-5, with 11 nucleotides matching TRBD2. Germline V lookup: CDR1 LNHNV, CDR2 YYDKDF (reference sequence). Unmatched junction bases numbered 6, after V lost 0 bases and J lost 3 bases. The CDR3 runs 17 residues.

This clonotype was detected only once. The V call is TRBV29-1, the J call TRBJ1-2, with TRBD1 as a possible D gene (5 bases). Germline CDR1 is SQVTM and CDR2 is ANQGSEA. This CDR3 is built from 14 residues. Trimming removed 7 bases at V and 6 bases at J, with 21 bases between. The CDR3 coding sequence is TGCAGCGCTGACCTACGAGGGGACCGAGATGGCTACACCTTC. Residues: CSADLRGDRDGYTF.

The chain links TRBV18 to TRBJ2-7, with D unclear. V dropped 3 bases and J dropped 6 bases, with 12 bases sitting between them. This CDR3 spans 13 amino acids. Germline V lookup: CDR1 KGHSH, CDR2 LQKENI. The CDR3 sequence is CASSPTRFGEQYF. CDR3 coding DNA: TGTGCCAGCTCACCCACTCGTTTCGGCGAGCAGTACTTC.

This clonotype was found many times. This chain links TRBV4-2 with TRBJ2-1; possible D gene TRBD2, 7 bases. The CDR3 spans 16 residues. The germline CDR1 and CDR2 sequences are LGHNA and YNFKEQ. Between the trimmed V and J ends, which lost 0 bases and 1 base, there was a span of 10 bases. The CDR3 DNA follows: TGTGCCAGCAGCCAAGATAAGGGGGGGTCCTACAATGAGCAGTTCTTC. It encodes CASSQDKGGSYNEQFF.

V and J are TRBV5-6 and TRBJ2-5, with D perhaps TRBD1 (7 bases). Germline values: CDR1 SGHDT, CDR2 YYEEEE. This CDR3 comprises 16 residues. Trimming took 5 bases from V and 1 from J, leaving 18 bases between them. CDR3 in amino acids: CASRPWRDSAQETQYF. The CDR3 nucleotides read TGTGCCAGCAGACCCTGGCGGGACAGCGCCCAAGAGACCCAGTACTTC.

This rearrangement joins TRBV7-3 to TRBJ2-1; perhaps D is TRBD1 or TRBD2 (6 bases each). CDR3 length: 16 amino acids. Germline values: CDR1 SGHTA, CDR2 FQGTGA. V lost 1 base, J lost 7 bases, and 17 bases lay in between. The CDR3 DNA reads TGTGCCAGCAGCTTAAGGGGGCGGGAATTGGTTAATGAGCAGTTCTTC. Its protein is CASSLRGRELVNEQFF.

The sample holds a few counts of this clonotype. This sequence joins TRBV20-1 and TRBJ2-1; TRBD2 matches at 15 bases. Germline-derived CDR1 and CDR2 are DFQATT and SNEGSKA (reference sequence). V lost 6 bases and J lost 7; bases outside the gene matches: 7. This CDR3 comprises 15 residues. CDR3: CSARTSGGAWNEQFF. DNA of the CDR3: TGCAGTGCGAGGACTAGCGGGGGGGCTTGGAATGAGCAGTTCTTC.

The rearrangement uses TRBV28 and TRBJ1-1; D not resolved. Trimming removed 10 bases from V and 8 bases from J, with 14 bases in between. CDR3 length equals 11 residues. Germline CDR1 is MDHEN and CDR2 is SYDVKM. CDR3 loop: CATSARGEAFF. Here the CDR3 DNA reads TGTGCCACCTCCGCCCGTGGGGAAGCTTTCTTT.

This clonotype turned up a few times. The chain is built from TRBV7-2 and TRBJ2-7, with D possibly being TRBD1 or TRBD2 (5 bases each). The V end was cut by 5 bases, the J end by 6 bases, with 14 bases between. This CDR3 spans 13 amino acids. The germline gives CDR1 SGHTA, CDR2 FQGNSA. CDR3 loop: CASSPPGAGEQYF. The CDR3 region has the DNA TGTGCCAGCAGCCCCCCCGGGGCCGGCGAGCAGTACTTC. Based on the CDR3 plus reference TRBV7-2 and TRBJ2-7, the full variable domain is GAGVSQSPSNKVTEKGKDVELRCDPISGHTALYWYRQSLGQGLEFLIYFQGNSAPDKSGLPSDRFSAERTGGSVSTLTIQRTQQEDSAVYLCASSPPGAGEQYFGPGTRLTVT.